The 20 T cell receptor beta chains below all came from one sample that was sequenced in a study of T cell clonotyping in hematopoietic cell transplantation. As for time point: recipient sample about 28 days before transplant, after cytoreduction. Produced via immunoSEQ multiplex PCR; TCRdb's table is partial and in-frame only. Altogether around 80,000 clones are present, almost 97% being singletons, with the ten largest covering 1.5% to 2%. Material: peripheral blood mononuclear cells, obtained before stem cell transplant. Receptors were obtained from a woman in her forties or fifties with acute myeloid leukemia. Some clones in this sample may be carry-over from other donors' samples.

The chain links TRBV2 to TRBJ2-1; possibly TRBD1 or TRBD2 for D (5 bases each). The CDR3 totals 11 residues. Trimming took off 3 bases at V and 8 bases at J, with 5 bases between the two ends. In germline, CDR1 is SNHLY, CDR2 FYNNEI. CDR3 DNA sequence: TGTGCCAGCAGTGAGGGGGATGAGCAGTTCTTC. Translated: CASSEGDEQFF.

The chain joins TRBV28 to TRBJ1-2, with D possibly TRBD1 on 5 matching bases. Germline CDR1 reads MDHEN; CDR2 reads SYDVKM. Trimming removed 5 bases at V and 8 bases at J, with 18 bases between. The CDR3 sequence is 14 residues long. As DNA, the CDR3 is TGTGCCAGCAGTCCCCACCCGGGGCTTGGAGGCTACACCTTC. Translation gives CASSPHPGLGGYTF.

The V gene is TRBV27, the J gene TRBJ2-5; no firm D call. Trimming took off 6 bases at V and 3 bases at J, with 11 bases between the two ends. The germline CDR1 and CDR2 sequences are MNHEY and SMNVEV (reference sequence). The CDR3 has 13 residues. The CDR3 DNA is TGTGCCAGCAGCCGACGCAGCGAAGAGACCCAGTACTTC. Translated: CASSRRSEETQYF.

The chain carries TRBV5-6 and TRBJ2-7; D perhaps matches TRBD1 (6 bases). The germline V and J ends were trimmed by 1 base and 3 bases, with 17 bases remaining between them. The CDR3 consists of 16 residues. The germline CDR1 and CDR2 sequences are SGHDT and YYEEEE. CDR3 nucleotide sequence: TGTGCCAGCAGCTTGCATCGTAGGGGGTTCCTCTACGAGCAGTACTTC. It yields the protein CASSLHRRGFLYEQYF.

The rearrangement joins TRBV5-1 to TRBJ1-6, with D possibly matching TRBD1 (6 bases). With 3 bases removed from V and 9 bases from J, the gap between germline ends came to 19 bases. The CDR3 runs to 16 residues. Germline-derived CDR1 and CDR2 are SGHRS and YFSETQ. This chain's CDR3 is CASSSFGNIGGSPLHF. The CDR3 coding sequence is TGCGCCAGCAGCTCTTTTGGTAATATAGGGGGTTCACCCCTCCACTTT.

This clone was detected once. The gene calls are TRBV7-9 and TRBJ1-1, with no clear D. CDR1 is SEHNR and CDR2 is FQNEAQ in the germline V gene (reference sequence). This CDR3 contains 15 residues. V was clipped by 0 bases and J by 5 bases, with 13 bases between them. CDR3 sequence reads: CASSLASGLGTEAFF. The CDR3 coding sequence is TGTGCCAGCAGCTTAGCGTCAGGCCTGGGGACTGAAGCTTTCTTT.

The CDR3 DNA is TGTGCCAGTAGTACTCCTCGTGGCTACACCTTC. It yields the protein CASSTPRGYTF. The V and J genes are TRBV19 and TRBJ1-2; D is undetermined. This CDR3 is 11 amino acids long. From germline, CDR1 is LNHDA and CDR2 SQIVND (reference sequence). V lost 4 bases to trimming and J lost 7 bases, with 7 bases between them.

This chain uses TRBV7-2 with TRBJ2-7; D unresolved. V was clipped by 3 bases and J by 1 base, with 13 bases between them. The CDR3 is 15 amino acids. Germline lookup yields CDR1 SGHTA and CDR2 FQGNSA. CDR3: CASSFFQAASYEQYF. In DNA form, the CDR3 reads TGTGCCAGCAGCTTTTTTCAGGCCGCTTCCTACGAGCAGTACTTC.

This rearrangement joins TRBV11-2 to TRBJ2-1, with 9 nucleotides matching TRBD2. CDR1 is SGHAT and CDR2 is FQNNGV in the germline V gene. The CDR3 loop spans 18 amino acids. V dropped 0 bases and J dropped 0; count of bases not matched to a gene: 6. The CDR3 here is CASSLDIPSGVSYNEQFF. CDR3 nucleotides: TGTGCCAGCAGCTTAGATATCCCTAGCGGGGTCTCCTACAATGAGCAGTTCTTC.

The J gene is TRBJ1-2, the V gene TRBV6-5, with a weak D call TRBD1 (6 bases). CDR3 length equals 13 residues. The germline V gene has CDR1 MNHEY and CDR2 SVGAGI. V was cut by 7 bases and J by 5 bases, with 14 bases left in between. CDR3 amino acids: CASNGGRVYGYTF. In nucleotides, the CDR3 is TGTGCCAGCAATGGGGGCAGGGTGTATGGCTACACCTTC.

This rearrangement joins TRBV7-2 to TRBJ1-5; D gene unclear. Germline V CDR1 and CDR2: SGHTA, FQGNSA. The CDR3 runs 13 residues. V lost 4 bases to trimming and J lost 3 bases, with 7 bases between them. The CDR3: CASSSDDNQPQHF. DNA for the CDR3: TGTGCCAGCAGCTCCGACGACAATCAGCCCCAGCATTTT. Drawing the rest from reference TRBV7-2 and TRBJ1-5, the complete variable domain is GAGVSQSPSNKVTEKGKDVELRCDPISGHTALYWYRQSLGQGLEFLIYFQGNSAPDKSGLPSDRFSAERTGGSVSTLTIQRTQQEDSAVYLCASSSDDNQPQHFGDGTRLSIL.

V and J are TRBV29-1 and TRBJ2-1; D may be TRBD1 (6 bases). Per the germline V gene, CDR1 is SQVTM and CDR2 is ANQGSEA. The CDR3 is 12 residues long. The V end lost 6 bases, the J end lost 5 bases, and 11 bases lay between the germline ends. The CDR3 nucleotides are TGCAGCGTACAGGGACCCAACAATGAGCAGTTCTTC. Protein sequence: CSVQGPNNEQFF.

The chain joins TRBV19 to TRBJ1-1, with a weak D call TRBD1 (6 bases). V was cut by 6 bases and J by 6 bases, with 11 bases left in between. CDR3 size: 12 residues. Germline CDR1 and CDR2: LNHDA and SQIVND (reference sequence). The CDR3 DNA reads as TGTGCCAGTAGATTACAGGGTGCTGAAGCTTTCTTT. It specifies CASRLQGAEAFF.

The rearrangement links TRBV6-1 to TRBJ1-1; 8 bases are shared with TRBD1. CDR1 MNHNS and CDR2 SASEGT come from the germline V gene. The J segment lost 2 bases and the V segment lost 4 bases, leaving 6 bases of the junction unmatched. This CDR3 comprises 15 residues. CDR3 sequence reads: CASSVIGQGNTEAFF. CDR3 DNA sequence: TGTGCCAGCAGTGTCATAGGACAGGGAAACACTGAAGCTTTCTTT.

The chain has TRBV11-3 and TRBJ2-1; 11 bases fit TRBD1. The CDR3 is 14 amino acids. With V trimmed by 4 bases and J by 6 bases, 2 bases remained unmatched. Germline loops: CDR1 SGHNT, CDR2 YENEEA. The CDR3 bases are TGTGCCAGCAGCTCGGACAGGGGGCTCAATGAGCAGTTCTTC. It codes for CASSSDRGLNEQFF.

This clone turned up a few times. The gene calls are TRBV19 and TRBJ1-1; tentatively, D is TRBD1 (5 bases). With 7 bases removed from V and 0 bases from J, the gap between germline ends came to 15 bases. Per germline, CDR1 LNHDA and CDR2 SQIVND (reference sequence). This CDR3 has 15 residues. The CDR3 spells CASKPPGHLNTEAFF. The CDR3 DNA reads as TGTGCCAGTAAACCTCCCGGACATTTGAACACTGAAGCTTTCTTT. The full variable domain, rest sourced from reference TRBV19 and TRBJ1-1, is DGGITQSPKYLFRKEGQNVTLSCEQNLNHDAMYWYRQDPGQGLRLIYYSQIVNDFQKGDIAEGYSVSREKKESFPLTVTSAQKNPTAFYLCASKPPGHLNTEAFFGQGTRLTVV.

V usage is TRBV5-1 and J usage is TRBJ1-6, with a possible D match to TRBD1 (5 bases). The CDR3 has 15 residues. Between the trimmed V and J ends, which lost 2 bases and 6 bases, there was a span of 12 bases. CDR1 and CDR2 (germline): SGHRS, YFSETQ. CDR3 sequence (DNA): TGCGCCAGCAGCTTCCTCCAAGACAGTAATTCACCCCTCCACTTT. Its protein product is CASSFLQDSNSPLHF. Supplemented by reference TRBV5-1 and TRBJ1-6, the full variable domain reads KAGVTQTPRYLIKTRGQQVTLSCSPISGHRSVSWYQQTPGQGLQFLFEYFSETQRNKGNFPGRFSGRQFSNSRSEMNVSTLELGDSALYLCASSFLQDSNSPLHFGNGTRLTVT.

The chain combines TRBV7-9 with TRBJ2-2; D unclear. CDR1 is SEHNR, CDR2 FQNEAQ, per germline (reference sequence). Between the trimmed V and J ends, which lost 2 bases and 0 bases, there was a span of 7 bases. The CDR3 totals 15 residues. The CDR3 sequence: CASSLFHPNTGELFF. The CDR3 nucleotides read TGTGCCAGCAGCTTATTCCATCCGAACACCGGGGAGCTGTTTTTT.

This clone was observed once. The chain links TRBV28 to TRBJ1-6; the match to TRBD1 covers 9 bases. The CDR3 consists of 16 residues. Germline V gives CDR1 MDHEN, CDR2 SYDVKM. With V trimmed by 7 bases and J by 11 bases, 15 bases remained unmatched. The CDR3 DNA reads TGTGCCAGCAAACAATTACAGGGGGCCCAAGGACCACCCCTCCACTTT. It specifies CASKQLQGAQGPPLHF.

J is TRBJ2-7 and V is TRBV30, with 11 bases matching TRBD2. The trim removed 4 bases at V and 1 base at J, leaving 6 bases unmatched. The CDR3 is 15 residues long. The germline gives CDR1 GTSNPN, CDR2 SVGIG (reference sequence). The CDR3 nucleotides read TGTGCCTGGACCTATAGCGGGAGGGCTTCCTACGAGCAGTACTTC. Amino acids: CAWTYSGRASYEQYF.